This T cell receptor beta chain was documented in a study of cytomegalovirus exposure and HLA in healthy donors. General study findings and limits: In a later analysis, HLA-C alleles had the fewest associated TCRs, DRB1 alleles the most.

Germline V gene sequence: CDR1 SEHNR, CDR2 FQNEAQ (reference sequence). The CDR3 length is 15 residues. V trimming: 5 bases; J trimming: 3 bases; junction bases outside the gene matches: 4. 60 Vbeta and 13 Jbeta primers were used in PCR. Produced via immunoSEQ multiplex PCR; TCRdb's table is partial and in-frame only. The top ten hold around 2.1% of the sample, which has about 110,000 clones, under 90% seen once. In the case of this clone: Its antigen is as yet unknown.

This clonotype was sampled from a woman in her twenties or thirties in good health and CMV-seronegative. The V gene is TRBV7-9, the J gene TRBJ2-2, with 9 bases fitting TRBD1. The material sequenced was PBMCs. The CDR3: CASSKRTGDTGELFF. The DNA for the CDR3 is TGTGCCAGCAGCAAGCGGACAGGGGACACCGGGGAGCTGTTTTTT.